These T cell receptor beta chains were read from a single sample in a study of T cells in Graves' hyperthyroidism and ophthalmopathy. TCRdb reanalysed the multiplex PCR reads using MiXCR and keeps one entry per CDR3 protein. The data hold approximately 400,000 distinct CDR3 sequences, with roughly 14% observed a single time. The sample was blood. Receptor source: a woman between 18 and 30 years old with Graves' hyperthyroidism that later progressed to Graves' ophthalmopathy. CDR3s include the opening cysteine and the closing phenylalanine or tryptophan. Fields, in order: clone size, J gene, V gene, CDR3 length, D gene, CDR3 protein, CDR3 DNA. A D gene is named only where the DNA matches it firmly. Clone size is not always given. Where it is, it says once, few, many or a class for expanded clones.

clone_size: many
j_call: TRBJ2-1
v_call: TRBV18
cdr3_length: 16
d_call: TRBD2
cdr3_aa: CASSPRGSGLANEQFF
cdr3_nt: TGTGCCAGCTCACCTCGCGGGTCGGGACTAGCAAATGAGCAGTTCTTC

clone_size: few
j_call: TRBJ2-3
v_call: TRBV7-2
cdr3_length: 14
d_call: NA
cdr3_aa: CASRPGAVTDTQYF
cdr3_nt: TGTGCCAGCAGACCCGGGGCCGTCACAGATACGCAGTATTTT

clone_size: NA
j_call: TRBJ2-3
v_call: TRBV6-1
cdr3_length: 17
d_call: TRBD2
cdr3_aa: CASRRGTSGSLPDTQYF
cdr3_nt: TGTGCCAGCAGGAGAGGGACTAGCGGGAGCCTGCCAGATACGCAGTATTTT

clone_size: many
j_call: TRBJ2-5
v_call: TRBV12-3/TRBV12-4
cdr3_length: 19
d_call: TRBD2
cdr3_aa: CASSLSERLAGGPQETQYF
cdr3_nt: TGTGCCAGCAGTTTATCCGAGAGACTAGCGGGAGGGCCCCAAGAGACCCAGTACTTC

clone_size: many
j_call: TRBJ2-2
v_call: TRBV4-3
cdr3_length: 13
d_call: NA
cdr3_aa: CASSQVRGGELFF
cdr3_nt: TGCGCCAGCAGCCAAGTCAGGGGTGGGGAGCTGTTTTTT

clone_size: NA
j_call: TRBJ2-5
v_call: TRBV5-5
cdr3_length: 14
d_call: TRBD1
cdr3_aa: CASGPQGALKTQYF
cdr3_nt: TGTGCCAGCGGCCCACAGGGGGCATTGAAGACCCAGTACTTC

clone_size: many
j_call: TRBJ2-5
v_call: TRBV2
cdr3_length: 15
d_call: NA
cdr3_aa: CASSEGGGGGETQYF
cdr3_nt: TGTGCCAGCAGTGAAGGGGGGGGCGGGGGAGAGACCCAGTACTTC

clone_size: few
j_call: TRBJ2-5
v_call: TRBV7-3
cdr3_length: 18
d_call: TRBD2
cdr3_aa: CASSPFPRGLVHKETQYF
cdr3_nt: TGTGCCAGCAGCCCCTTTCCCAGAGGACTAGTTCATAAAGAGACCCAGTACTTC

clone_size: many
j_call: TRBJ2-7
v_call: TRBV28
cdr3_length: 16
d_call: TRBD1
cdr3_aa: CASSHSPTGGHDEQYF
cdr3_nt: TGTGCCAGCAGCCACTCCCCTACAGGGGGCCACGACGAGCAGTACTTC

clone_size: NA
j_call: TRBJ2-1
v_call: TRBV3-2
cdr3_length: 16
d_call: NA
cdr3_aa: CASSQSTGVTRDEQFF
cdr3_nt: TGTGCCAGCAGCCAATCTACAGGGGTTACCAGAGATGAGCAGTTCTTC

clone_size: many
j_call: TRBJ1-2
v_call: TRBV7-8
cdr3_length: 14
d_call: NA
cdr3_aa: CASSLATGEYGYTF
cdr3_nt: TGTGCCAGCAGCTTAGCGACAGGAGAATATGGCTACACCTTC

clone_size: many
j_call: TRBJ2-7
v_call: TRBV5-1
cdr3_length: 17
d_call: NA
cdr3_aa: CASSLGPDFARTYEQYF
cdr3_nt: TGCGCCAGCAGCTTGGGGCCAGACTTCGCGAGGACCTACGAGCAGTACTTC

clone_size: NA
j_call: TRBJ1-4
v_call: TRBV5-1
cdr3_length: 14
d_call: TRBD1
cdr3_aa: CASREGTGGEKLFF
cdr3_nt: TGCGCCAGCAGGGAGGGGACAGGGGGTGAAAAACTGTTTTTT

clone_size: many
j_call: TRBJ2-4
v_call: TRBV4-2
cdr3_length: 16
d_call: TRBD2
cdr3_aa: CASSPVAGRTYNIQYF
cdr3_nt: TGTGCCAGCAGCCCAGTAGCGGGACGGACGTATAACATTCAGTACTTC

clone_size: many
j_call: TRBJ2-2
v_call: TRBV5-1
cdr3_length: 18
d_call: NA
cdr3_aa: CASSFHPVGAGNTGELFF
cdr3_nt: TGCGCCAGCAGCTTCCACCCTGTCGGAGCGGGTAACACCGGGGAGCTGTTTTTT

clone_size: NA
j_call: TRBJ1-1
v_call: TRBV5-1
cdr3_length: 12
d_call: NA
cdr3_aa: CASSPDRLEAFF
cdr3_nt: TGTGCCAGCAGCCCCGACAGGCTTGAAGCTTTCTTT

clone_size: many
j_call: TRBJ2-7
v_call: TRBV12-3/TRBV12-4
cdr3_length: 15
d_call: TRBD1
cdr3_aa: CASRPSGQGADEQYF
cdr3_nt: TGTGCCAGCAGACCGTCTGGGCAGGGGGCGGACGAGCAGTACTTC

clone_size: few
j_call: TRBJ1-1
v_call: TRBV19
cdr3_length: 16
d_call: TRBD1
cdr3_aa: CASSSGALTGGTEAFF
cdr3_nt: TGTGCCAGTAGTAGTGGGGCCCTTACAGGGGGCACTGAAGCTTTCTTT

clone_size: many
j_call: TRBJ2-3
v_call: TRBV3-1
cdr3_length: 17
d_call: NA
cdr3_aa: CASSQSSSRRSTDTQYF
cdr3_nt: TGTGCCAGCAGCCAGAGTAGTAGCAGGCGCTCCACAGATACGCAGTATTTT

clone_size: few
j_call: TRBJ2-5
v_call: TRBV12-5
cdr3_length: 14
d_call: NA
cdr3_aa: CASGPGLNQETQYF
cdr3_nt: TGTGCTAGTGGCCCCGGGTTAAACCAAGAGACCCAGTACTTC

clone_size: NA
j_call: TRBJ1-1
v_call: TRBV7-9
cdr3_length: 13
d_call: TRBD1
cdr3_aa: CASMGQGKVEAFF
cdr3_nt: TGTGCCAGCATGGGACAGGGAAAAGTCGAAGCTTTCTTT

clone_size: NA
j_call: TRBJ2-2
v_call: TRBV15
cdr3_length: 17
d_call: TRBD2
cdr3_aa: CATSRDESSGRAGELFF
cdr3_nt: TGTGCCACCAGCAGAGATGAGAGTAGCGGGAGGGCCGGGGAGCTGTTTTTT

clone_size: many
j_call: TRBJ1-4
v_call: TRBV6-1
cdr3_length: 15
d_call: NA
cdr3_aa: CASSGGVTTNEKLFF
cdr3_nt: TGTGCCAGCAGTGGCGGTGTTACAACTAATGAAAAACTGTTTTTT

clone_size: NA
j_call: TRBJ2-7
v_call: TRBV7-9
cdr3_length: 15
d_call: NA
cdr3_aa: CASSPDRSSYNEQYF
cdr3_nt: TGTGCCAGCAGCCCAGACAGGAGCTCCTACAATGAGCAGTACTTC

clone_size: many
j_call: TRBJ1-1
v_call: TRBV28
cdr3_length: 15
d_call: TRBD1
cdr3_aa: CASSLFAGGLTEAFF
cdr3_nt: TGTGCCAGCAGTTTATTCGCAGGGGGCCTCACTGAAGCTTTCTTT

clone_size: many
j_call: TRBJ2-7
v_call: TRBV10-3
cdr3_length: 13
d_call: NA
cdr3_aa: CAITRNDEDEQYF
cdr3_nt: TGTGCCATCACGCGAAACGATGAGGACGAGCAGTACTTC

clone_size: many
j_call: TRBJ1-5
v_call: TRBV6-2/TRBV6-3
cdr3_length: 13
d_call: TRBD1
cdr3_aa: CASSGTGHQPQHF
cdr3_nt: TGTGCCAGCAGCGGGACAGGCCATCAGCCCCAGCATTTT

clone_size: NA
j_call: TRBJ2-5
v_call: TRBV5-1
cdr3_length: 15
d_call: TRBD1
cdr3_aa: CASRSLDRGEETQYF
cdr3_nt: TGCGCCAGCAGATCACTCGACAGGGGGGAAGAGACCCAGTACTTC

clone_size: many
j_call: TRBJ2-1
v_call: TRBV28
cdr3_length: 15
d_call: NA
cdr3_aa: CASSFSGVGPNEQFF
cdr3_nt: TGTGCCAGCAGTTTTAGCGGTGTGGGGCCCAATGAGCAGTTCTTC

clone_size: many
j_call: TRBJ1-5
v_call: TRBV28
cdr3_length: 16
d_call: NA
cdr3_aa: CASQFTGTVGNQPQHF
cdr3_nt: TGTGCCAGTCAGTTCACCGGGACCGTGGGCAATCAGCCCCAGCATTTT

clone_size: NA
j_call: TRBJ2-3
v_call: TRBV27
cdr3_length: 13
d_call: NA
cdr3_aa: CASSFRQADTQYF
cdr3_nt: TGTGCCAGCAGTTTCCGGCAAGCAGATACGCAGTATTTT

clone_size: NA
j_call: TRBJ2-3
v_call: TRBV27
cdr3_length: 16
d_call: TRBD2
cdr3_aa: CASSAQTSGGADTQYF
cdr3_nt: TGTGCCAGCAGTGCCCAGACTAGCGGGGGAGCAGATACGCAGTATTTT

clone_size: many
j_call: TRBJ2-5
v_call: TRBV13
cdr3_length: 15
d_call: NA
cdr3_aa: CASSLDRSEGETQYF
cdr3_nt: TGTGCCAGCAGCTTAGACAGGAGTGAAGGGGAGACCCAGTACTTC

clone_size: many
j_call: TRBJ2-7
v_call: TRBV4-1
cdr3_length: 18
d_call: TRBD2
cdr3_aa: CASSQGGLAGGPSYEQYF
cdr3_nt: TGCGCCAGCAGCCAAGGCGGGCTAGCGGGAGGCCCTTCCTACGAGCAGTACTTC

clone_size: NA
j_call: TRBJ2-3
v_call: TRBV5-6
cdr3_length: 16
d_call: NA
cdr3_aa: CASSLVSRGGTDTQYF
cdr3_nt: TGTGCCAGCAGCTTGGTAAGCAGGGGAGGCACAGATACGCAGTATTTT

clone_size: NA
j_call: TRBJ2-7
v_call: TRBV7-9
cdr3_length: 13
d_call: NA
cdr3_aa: CASSFGEMAEQYF
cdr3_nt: TGTGCCAGCAGCTTTGGAGAGATGGCCGAGCAGTACTTC

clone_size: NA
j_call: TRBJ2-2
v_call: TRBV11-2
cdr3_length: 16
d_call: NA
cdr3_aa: CASSLTSSGYTGELFF
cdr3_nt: TGTGCCAGCAGCCTGACTAGTTCGGGGTACACCGGGGAGCTGTTTTTT

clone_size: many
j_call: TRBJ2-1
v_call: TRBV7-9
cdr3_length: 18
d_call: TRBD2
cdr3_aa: CASSPNLAGGPSYNEQFF
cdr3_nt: TGTGCCAGCAGCCCTAACTTAGCGGGAGGCCCCTCCTACAATGAGCAGTTCTTC

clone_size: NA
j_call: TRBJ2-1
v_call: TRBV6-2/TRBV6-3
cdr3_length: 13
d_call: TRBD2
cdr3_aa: CASMRTSSYEQFF
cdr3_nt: TGTGCCAGCATGAGGACTAGCTCTTATGAGCAGTTCTTC

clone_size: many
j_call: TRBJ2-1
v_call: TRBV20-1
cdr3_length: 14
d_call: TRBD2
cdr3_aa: CSARELAGGVEQFF
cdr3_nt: TGCAGTGCTAGAGAACTAGCGGGAGGTGTCGAGCAGTTCTTC

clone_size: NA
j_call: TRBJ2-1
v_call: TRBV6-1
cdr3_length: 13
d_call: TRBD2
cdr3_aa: CAIGRTRGNEQFF
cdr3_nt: TGTGCCATCGGCCGGACTAGGGGCAATGAGCAGTTCTTC

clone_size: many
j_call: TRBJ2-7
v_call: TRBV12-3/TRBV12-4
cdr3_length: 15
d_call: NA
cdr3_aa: CASSRLGAGSSNQYF
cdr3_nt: TGTGCCAGCAGCCGGTTGGGAGCGGGCTCCAGTAATCAGTACTTC

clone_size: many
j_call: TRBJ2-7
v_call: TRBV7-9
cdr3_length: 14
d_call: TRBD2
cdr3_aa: CASSFGTSSYEQYF
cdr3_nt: TGTGCCAGCAGCTTTGGGACTAGCTCCTACGAGCAGTACTTC

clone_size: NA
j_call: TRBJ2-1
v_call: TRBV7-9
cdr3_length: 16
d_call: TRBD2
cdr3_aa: CASSLVAGGPFNEQFF
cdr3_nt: TGTGCCAGCAGCTTAGTAGCGGGAGGGCCTTTCAATGAGCAGTTCTTC

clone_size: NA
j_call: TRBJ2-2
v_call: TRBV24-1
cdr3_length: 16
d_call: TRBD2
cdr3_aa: CATSDLRTSNTGELFF
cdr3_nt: TGTGCCACCAGTGATTTGCGGACTAGCAACACCGGGGAGCTGTTTTTT

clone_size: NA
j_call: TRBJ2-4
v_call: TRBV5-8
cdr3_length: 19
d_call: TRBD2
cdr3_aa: CASTTTGPSGGGAKNIQYF
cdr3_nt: TGTGCCAGCACCACCACAGGACCTAGCGGGGGGGGGGCCAAAAACATTCAGTACTTC

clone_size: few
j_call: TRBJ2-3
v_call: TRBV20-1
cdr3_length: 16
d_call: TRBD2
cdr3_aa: CSAGPLAGSGTDTQYF
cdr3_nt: TGCAGTGCTGGCCCCTTAGCGGGAAGTGGCACAGATACGCAGTATTTT